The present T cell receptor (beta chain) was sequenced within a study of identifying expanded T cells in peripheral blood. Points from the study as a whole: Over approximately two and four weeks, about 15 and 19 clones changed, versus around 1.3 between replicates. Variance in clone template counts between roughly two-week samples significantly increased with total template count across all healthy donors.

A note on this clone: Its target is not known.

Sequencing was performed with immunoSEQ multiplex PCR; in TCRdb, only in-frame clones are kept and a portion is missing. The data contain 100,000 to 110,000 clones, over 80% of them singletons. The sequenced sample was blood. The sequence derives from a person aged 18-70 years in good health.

CDR3 DNA: TGCGCCAGCAGCCAAGGCTGGGGGGCCCGGGCCACAGATACGCAGTATTTT. Protein: CASSQGWGARATDTQYF. The genes are TRBV4-1 and TRBJ2-3; D is possibly TRBD1 or TRBD2 (6 bases each). The CDR3 covers 17 residues. Trimming shortened V by 1 base and J by 2 bases, and 16 bases separated the two germline ends. The germline V gene encodes CDR1 MGHRA and CDR2 YSYEKL.